The 8 T cell receptor beta chains reported below all come from one sample, sequenced in a study of regulatory T cells in long-lasting Graves disease (dated by TCRdb to 2020 to 2022). In the paper's terms, the time point label means: newly diagnosed GD, antithyroid drugs for less than 3 months. For both TCR sequencing and RNA sequencing, RNA was extracted from PBMCs in TRIzol. Library method: multiplex PCR. The instrument given in TCRdb is Illumina HiSeq 4000. To build TCR beta libraries, CDR3 regions were amplified by Arm-PCR using iRepertoire HTBI primers. TCRdb redid the processing of the public reads, applying fastp at Q25 and MiXCR, and retained in-frame beta chains. Each CDR3 protein gets just one entry, which takes the most common genes and DNA from the rows behind it. Counted in this sample were 420,000 or so distinct CDR3 sequences; over 15% of them appeared once. The ten largest clonotypes hold about 23% of the sample.

The sample was also linked to a second study, of T cells in Graves' hyperthyroidism and ophthalmopathy.

The source material was peripheral blood mononuclear cells (PBMCs), sampled at new diagnosis, from a patient treated with antithyroid drugs. The receptors derive from a woman aged 18-29 years with Graves disease. Donor details come from another sample of the same person, matched by shared clones.

The table lists this clonotype with a few counts. The V gene is TRBV28, the J gene TRBJ2-3; D might be TRBD1 or TRBD2, each matching 5 bases. This CDR3 has 14 residues. Trimming shortened V by 5 bases and J by 4 bases, and 13 bases separated the two germline ends. CDR1 MDHEN and CDR2 SYDVKM come from the germline V gene. The CDR3 DNA is TGTGCCAGCAGTACCATCCTGGGGGCAGATACGCAGTATTTT. It specifies CASSTILGADTQYF.

This clonotype was detected ten times or more. The V call is TRBV5-1, the J call TRBJ2-1; unclear D gene. The V gene's germline CDR1 is SGHRS and CDR2 YFSETQ. CDR3 size: 14 residues. V was clipped by 7 bases and J by 6 bases, with 17 bases between them. The CDR3 is CASGSGSTLNEQFF. The CDR3 nucleotides are TGCGCCAGCGGATCGGGTTCTACGCTCAATGAGCAGTTCTTC.

In its sample, this clonotype was seen a few times. The chain links TRBV20-1 to TRBJ1-4, with D possibly being TRBD1 (5 bases). CDR3 length equals 15 residues. Per the germline V gene, CDR1 is DFQATT and CDR2 is SNEGSKA (reference sequence). The V end was cut by 1 base, the J end by 4 bases, with 13 bases between. The CDR3 reads CSARVAGSRNEKLFF. The CDR3 DNA sequence: TGCAGTGCTAGAGTTGCAGGGTCACGTAATGAAAAACTGTTTTTT.

This clonotype was detected many times. This sequence joins TRBV5-1 and TRBJ2-2; D might be TRBD1 or TRBD2, each matching 5 bases. Trimming took 5 bases from V and 5 from J, leaving 13 bases between them. Germline V gives CDR1 SGHRS, CDR2 YFSETQ. The CDR3 spans 14 residues. CDR3 coding DNA: TGCGCCAGCAGAGGGACGGCGAGGACCGGGGAGCTGTTTTTT. This sequence encodes CASRGTARTGELFF. Full variable domain (rest looked up from reference TRBV5-1 and TRBJ2-2): KAGVTQTPRYLIKTRGQQVTLSCSPISGHRSVSWYQQTPGQGLQFLFEYFSETQRNKGNFPGRFSGRQFSNSRSEMNVSTLELGDSALYLCASRGTARTGELFFGEGSRLTVL.

The rearrangement joins TRBV6-2 or TRBV6-3 to TRBJ2-7; no reliable D call. This CDR3 comprises 14 residues. The V gene lost 7 bases and the J gene lost 2 bases, with 15 bases spanning the gap. Germline V lookup: CDR1 MNHEY, CDR2 SVGEGT. CDR3: CASTRRVTAYEQYF. The CDR3 DNA reads as TGTGCCAGCACCCGAAGGGTCACAGCCTACGAGCAGTACTTC.

J is TRBJ2-4 and V is TRBV7-3, with D possibly matching TRBD1 (7 bases). Germline CDR1 and CDR2: SGHTA and FQGTGA. The CDR3 consists of 14 residues. With 1 base removed from V and 8 bases from J, the gap between germline ends came to 12 bases. The DNA for the CDR3 is TGTGCCAGCAGCTTAATCGGCAGGGGGGACATTCAGTACTTC. As protein: CASSLIGRGDIQYF. Using reference TRBV7-3 and TRBJ2-4 for the parts outside the CDR3, the full variable domain is GAGVSQTPSNKVTEKGKYVELRCDPISGHTALYWYRQSLGQGPEFLIYFQGTGAADDSGLPNDRFFAVRPEGSVSTLKIQRTERGDSAVYLCASSLIGRGDIQYFGAGTRLSVL.

In its sample, this clonotype was seen many times. The chain carries TRBV5-1 and TRBJ2-1; 13 bases fit TRBD2. The CDR3 totals 15 residues. The germline gives CDR1 SGHRS, CDR2 YFSETQ. The V segment lost 4 bases and the J segment 7 bases; nucleotides outside the gene matches: 5. Here the CDR3 reads CASSPQGLAGNEQFF. The CDR3 coding sequence is TGCGCCAGCAGCCCCCAGGGACTAGCGGGAAATGAGCAGTTCTTC.

This clonotype was counted ten times or more. The chain joins TRBV7-9 to TRBJ2-1; 9 positions match TRBD2. CDR1 is SEHNR and CDR2 is FQNEAQ in the germline V gene (reference sequence). Trimming removed 2 bases from V and 5 bases from J; junction bases left unmatched: 4. The CDR3 has 15 residues. CDR3 DNA: TGTGCCAGCAGCTTACTAGCGGGACTTAACAATGAGCAGTTCTTC. Its translation: CASSLLAGLNNEQFF.